This T cell receptor beta chain is from a study of T cells expressing NK-cell markers (dated by TCRdb to about 2020). Regarding the study in general: Three sorted T-cell subsets (CD3+CD56+NKG2C+, CD3+CD56+NKG2C- and CD3+CD56-NKG2C+) from 7 to 9 donors had their TCR beta-chain repertoires profiled. The eight sequenced donors were randomly selected healthy volunteers, three men and five women. Among the eight sequenced donors, seven were HCMV-seropositive and one was HCMV-seronegative. Illumina HiSeq 2000/2500, MiSeq or NextSeq was used to sequence libraries as 2 x 150 bp reads.

Points the paper makes about the study in general: It remained unclear whether the expanded NKG2C-expressing T cell clones were specific for HCMV antigens. Those dominant clonotypes were again the most abundant among CD3+CD56-NKG2C+ cells in a few donors, at roughly 25-60.1%. In roughly 6 donors, the dominant CD3+CD56+NKG2C+ clonotypes were found to rank among the top 10 CD8+ clonotypes and to make up about 1.0-7.5% of CD8+ T cells.

TCRdb names Illumina HiSeq 2000 as the instrument used. 5'RACE template switching, by which a universal primer site and unique molecular identifiers were added, was used to make TCR beta cDNA libraries. cDNA synthesis was primed from the TCR beta constant segment and was followed by two successive PCR amplification steps. The original methods were these. MIGEC was used to demultiplex reads and group the reads by UMI, and MiTCR was used to assemble and quantify clonotypes. To remove erroneous sequences, TCR cDNA sequences were retained only when supported by two or more reads. The tcR package was used for downstream repertoire analysis, and clonotypes were matched across fractions by CDR3 nucleotide sequence plus V segment. VDJmatch was used to annotate antigen specificity against VDJdb, with one amino acid substitution in CDR3 allowed. The reads went through TCRdb reprocessing, and each CDR3 protein sequence gets one entry with no DNA. These V and J calls rely on TCRdb rather than the paper's analysis. This specimen's table enumerates some 150,000 distinct CDR3 sequences. Around 10% of the sample belongs to the ten largest clones.

HCMV-specific IgG was detected in serum with a commercial ELISA kit to determine HCMV serostatus. Peripheral blood mononuclear cells were isolated from blood by Ficoll density gradient centrifugation. Comments on this clonotype: Its target antigen remains unknown.

From a lookup of the germline V gene, CDR1 and CDR2 are SGDLS and YYNGEE. The CDR3 has 14 amino acids, counting the end cysteine and phenylalanine. The nucleotide record is missing. The sample comprised blood T cells: a sorted CD56 or NKG2C T cell subset, CD4+ or CD8+ T cells, or bulk PBMC T cells (not recorded which). The sequence came from a man between 18 and 29 years old in good health. Donor details come from another sample of the same person, matched by shared clones. The receptor chain draws on TRBV9 and TRBJ2-3; lacking DNA, the TRBD1 call made by TCRdb goes unchecked. The CDR3 here reads CASLGRGLTDTQYF.